One T cell receptor beta chain is described in this entry. Antigen unknown. This sample's time point: week 5, during vaccination. Topical imiquimod was applied with each vaccine dose, which held 300 ug of mutant IDH1 20-mer peptide. New WHO grade 3 or 4 astrocytomas that were IDH1-mutant and ATRX-lost occurred in the donors. This sample is part of a study of a mutant IDH1 vaccine in newly diagnosed glioma. Looking at the study overall: Treated patients had a mean age of roughly 40 years and an approximately 62% male, around 38% female split. Receipt of radiotherapy, temozolomide, or both preceded the study, and most received both.

Study-level results: There were vaccine-induced immune responses in roughly 93% of the patients.

Only in-frame clones appear in the TCRdb table, and some are missing; sequencing was by immunoSEQ multiplex PCR. The profile shows about 36,000 clones, more than 80% of them singletons. This CDR3 has 13 residues. V shed 1 base and J shed 1 base, with 4 bases lying between them. Germline V CDR1 and CDR2: SGHDN, FVKESK. The chain uses TRBV14 and TRBJ1-1; D gene unclear. Sequencing was performed on PBMCs, taken from a glioma patient whose treatment included an IDH1 peptide vaccine. This TCR derives from a man in his forties or fifties with glioma. CDR3 coding DNA: TGTGCCAGCAGCCAAGGAGAGAACACTGAAGCTTTCTTT. Its protein is CASSQGENTEAFF.